This TCR beta chain was identified during a study of blood T cell repertoires in COVID-19. Study-wide context: Researchers got acute and convalescent COVID-19 samples from the United States, Italy and Spain.

The CDR3 covers 15 residues. V was cut by 6 bases and J by 0 bases, with 12 bases left in between. Per the germline V gene, CDR1 is MNHEY and CDR2 is SVGAGI. In the study's own analysis: Reference gene primer amplification gave estimated nucleated cell counts. Only in-frame clones appear in the TCRdb table, and some are missing; sequencing was by immunoSEQ multiplex PCR. V, J and clone size reflect that table, while D and trimming were determined from the DNA. The sample consists of 220,000 or so clones, under 90% of them appearing once. The source of this sequence is a man in his thirties or forties with active or convalescent COVID-19. This rearrangement joins TRBV6-5 to TRBJ2-1, with a tentative D call TRBD2 (6 bases). The sequenced sample consisted of peripheral blood. CDR3 bases: TGTGCCAGCAGGGTCGGGACTGGCTCCTACAATGAGCAGTTCTTC. It codes for CASRVGTGSYNEQFF.